A single sample is the source of the 9 T cell receptor beta chains below, sequenced in a study of cytomegalovirus exposure and HLA in healthy donors. PCR amplification relied on 60 Vbeta primers (plus 13 Jbeta primers). TCRdb's copy holds only in-frame clones and misses some; the assay was immunoSEQ multiplex PCR. The data show 150,000 to 200,000 clones, with approximately 70% seen just once and 1.5% to 2% held by the top ten. Sequencing was carried out using PBMCs. The source is a woman in her twenties or thirties in good health and CMV-seronegative.

The chain couples TRBV5-1 to TRBJ2-3, with 9 nucleotides matching TRBD1. This CDR3 has 14 residues. Germline values: CDR1 SGHRS, CDR2 YFSETQ. The junction had 4 bases not matched to a gene; V was cut back by 3 bases and J by 5 bases. CDR3 nucleotides: TGCGCCAGCAGCTACAGGGGGCGAGGAGATACGCAGTATTTT. Translation gives CASSYRGRGDTQYF.

The J gene is TRBJ1-3, the V gene TRBV6-1; TRBD1 is a possible D gene (5 bases). This CDR3 is 13 amino acids long. Germline V gives CDR1 MNHNS, CDR2 SASEGT. Trimming shortened V by 0 bases and J by 8 bases, and 8 bases separated the two germline ends. CDR3 residues: CASSEARGHTIYF. The CDR3 DNA reads TGTGCCAGCAGTGAAGCGCGGGGCCACACCATATATTTT.

This chain connects TRBV6-1 to TRBJ2-1; D is possibly TRBD1 (5 bases). CDR3 size: 13 residues. V was clipped by 7 bases and J by 7 bases, with 14 bases between them. CDR1 and CDR2 from the germline V gene are MNHNS and SASEGT. CDR3 protein: CASTKAGRNEQFF. The CDR3 DNA sequence: TGTGCCAGCACTAAGGCAGGGCGTAATGAGCAGTTCTTC.

The chain is built from TRBV29-1 and TRBJ2-1; a weak D match, TRBD1 (5 bases). The V end lost 7 bases, the J end lost 4 bases, and 17 bases lay between the germline ends. In germline, CDR1 is SQVTM, CDR2 ANQGSEA. The CDR3 covers 14 residues. For the CDR3, the DNA is TGCAGCGCTCAGCAGGGTCTACCTTACAATGAGCAGTTCTTC. Its protein is CSAQQGLPYNEQFF.

This clone turned up a few times. The chain recombines TRBV10-2 with TRBJ2-7, with 7 bases fitting TRBD2. The germline V gene has CDR1 WSHSY and CDR2 SAAADI. The CDR3 runs 14 residues. V lost 6 bases, J lost 0 bases, and 5 bases stayed unmatched. The DNA for the CDR3 is TGCGCCAGCAGGGTCGCGGGGGACTCCTACGAGCAGTACTTC. Protein product: CASRVAGDSYEQYF.

This clone occurred a few times. J is TRBJ2-5 and V is TRBV27; TRBD1 matches 10 bases. The V gene's germline CDR1 is MNHEY and CDR2 SMNVEV (reference sequence). This CDR3 comprises 17 residues. J was trimmed by 4 bases and V by 2 bases; bases with no gene match: 10. The CDR3 DNA reads as TGTGCCAGCAGTTTACAGGCGACAGGGGGCATTGGAGAGACCCAGTACTTC. Its protein is CASSLQATGGIGETQYF.

This clone was observed a single time. J is TRBJ1-1 and V is TRBV2; a possible D gene is TRBD1 (6 bases). Looked up from germline, CDR1 is SNHLY and CDR2 is FYNNEI. CDR3 length: 13 residues. With 5 bases removed from V and 8 bases from J, the gap between germline ends came to 15 bases. In DNA form, the CDR3 reads TGTGCCAGCAGTCCCAAACAAACAGGGGAAGCTTTCTTT. Amino acids: CASSPKQTGEAFF.

This clone was counted a single time. The chain joins TRBV7-9 to TRBJ2-7, with 8 bases identical to TRBD2. This CDR3 spans 17 amino acids. Germline V gives CDR1 SEHNR, CDR2 FQNEAQ (reference sequence). Trimming removed 4 bases from V and 0 bases from J; junction bases left unmatched: 11. CDR3 nucleotide sequence: TGTGCCAGCAGCTCGAACCGCGGACTAGCCTTCTCCTACGAGCAGTACTTC. Encoded protein: CASSSNRGLAFSYEQYF.

A single count supports this clone. The rearrangement joins TRBV7-9 to TRBJ1-1, with a tentative D call TRBD1 (6 bases). The CDR3 sequence is 15 residues long. V was cut by 3 bases and J by 10 bases, with 21 bases left in between. Germline CDR1 SEHNR, CDR2 FQNEAQ (reference sequence). The chain's CDR3 is CASSFRDTQSRVAFF. The CDR3 DNA is TGTGCCAGCAGCTTCCGGGACACCCAAAGTCGGGTAGCTTTCTTT.